The 3 T cell receptor beta chains listed next were all sequenced from one sample in a study of cytotoxic CD8 clonotypes in ibrutinib-treated CLL. TCRdb's copy holds only in-frame clones and misses some; the assay was immunoSEQ multiplex PCR. The sample yields 190,000 or so clones, around 70% seen once. The sample here was PBMCs, taken after 24 months of ibrutinib treatment. Receptor source: a human donor with chronic lymphocytic leukemia.

A few counts support this clone. The J gene is TRBJ1-2, the V gene TRBV6-1, with D possibly TRBD1 on 6 matching bases. This CDR3 region has 14 residues. Trimming took 0 bases from V and 5 from J, leaving 10 bases between them. The germline V gene has CDR1 MNHNS and CDR2 SASEGT. This chain's CDR3 is CASSEAGAGYGYTF. The CDR3 DNA sequence: TGTGCCAGCAGTGAAGCGGGGGCCGGGTATGGCTACACCTTC.

The count of this clone is one. The chain is built from TRBV27 and TRBJ1-5, with D unresolved. From germline, CDR1 is MNHEY and CDR2 SMNVEV (reference sequence). V was pared by 5 bases and J by 2 bases, with 10 bases between. CDR3 length: 14 amino acids. The CDR3 is CASSPYEGNQPQHF. DNA for the CDR3: TGTGCCAGCAGTCCATACGAGGGCAATCAGCCCCAGCATTTT.

The CDR3 bases are TGTGCCAGCAGCCAACCATTTGTTGGGGAGCAGTACTTC. This encodes CASSQPFVGEQYF. The rearrangement joins TRBV14 to TRBJ2-7; D gene uncertain. The CDR3 covers 13 residues. Deletions cut 2 bases from V and 7 bases from J, with 12 bases between. Germline CDR1 and CDR2: SGHDN and FVKESK.